These 6 T cell receptor beta chains came from one sample sequenced in a study of T cell responses to AZD1222 COVID-19 vaccine. Method: immunoSEQ multiplex PCR; TCRdb's copy keeps in-frame clones and lacks some. The sample holds 140,000 or so clones, roughly nine tenths seen once. The sequencing used peripheral blood, collected on day 0 of AZD1222 vaccination. Receptors originate from an adult in good health.

The chain uses TRBV11-2 and TRBJ1-1, with a tentative D call TRBD1 (5 bases). The germline CDR1 and CDR2 sequences are SGHAT and FQNNGV. The CDR3 loop spans 14 amino acids. V lost 3 bases and J 4 bases, leaving 12 bases between the germline ends. The CDR3 spells CASSFFSGSTEAFF. The CDR3 coding sequence is TGTGCCAGCAGCTTTTTCTCAGGGAGCACTGAAGCTTTCTTT.

J is TRBJ2-7 and V is TRBV30, with TRBD1 matching 10 bases. The J segment lost 2 bases and the V segment lost 5 bases, leaving 0 bases of the junction unmatched. Germline V gene lookup returns CDR1 GTSNPN and CDR2 SVGIG (reference sequence). The CDR3 contains 12 residues. The CDR3 here is CAWGQGAYEQYF. CDR3 bases: TGTGCCTGGGGACAGGGGGCCTACGAGCAGTACTTC.

This chain links TRBV5-1 with TRBJ1-4; 7 bases are shared with TRBD1. This CDR3 comprises 17 residues. Germline CDR1 reads SGHRS; CDR2 reads YFSETQ. V trimming: 3 bases; J trimming: 8 bases; junction bases outside the gene matches: 16. The CDR3 is CASSWGTRQGGREKLFF. The CDR3 DNA reads as TGCGCCAGCAGCTGGGGGACGAGACAGGGTGGGCGCGAAAAACTGTTTTTT. The full variable domain, completed using reference TRBV5-1 and TRBJ1-4, is KAGVTQTPRYLIKTRGQQVTLSCSPISGHRSVSWYQQTPGQGLQFLFEYFSETQRNKGNFPGRFSGRQFSNSRSEMNVSTLELGDSALYLCASSWGTRQGGREKLFFGSGTQLSVL.

This rearrangement joins TRBV3-1 (or the pseudogene TRBV3-2) to TRBJ1-1, with D maybe TRBD1 (6 bases). With 4 bases removed from V and 1 base from J, the gap between germline ends came to 10 bases. This CDR3 has 14 amino acids. Germline-derived CDR1 and CDR2 are LGHDT and YNNKEL (reference sequence). This chain's CDR3 is CASSRQTGNTEAFF. In DNA, the CDR3 is TGTGCCAGCAGCCGACAGACAGGGAACACTGAAGCTTTCTTT.

V is TRBV6-2 or TRBV6-3 and J is TRBJ1-5; D may be TRBD1 (5 bases). This CDR3 region has 12 residues. CDR1 MNHEY and CDR2 SVGEGT come from the germline V gene. V gave up 2 bases and J gave up 11 bases, with 10 bases separating them. The CDR3 DNA is TGTGCCAGCAGTTACGGGGGGACGGCCCAGCATTTT. Translation gives CASSYGGTAQHF.

The CDR3 spells CASSLAPRTGGFAGNTIYF. As DNA, the CDR3 is TGTGCCAGCAGCTTGGCCCCCCGGACAGGAGGTTTCGCTGGAAACACCATATATTTT. This chain joins TRBV5-8 and TRBJ1-3; the match to TRBD1 covers 7 bases. Germline V gene sequence: CDR1 SGHTS, CDR2 YDEGEE. The J segment lost 2 bases and the V segment lost 0 bases, leaving 14 bases of the junction unmatched. The CDR3 spans 19 residues.